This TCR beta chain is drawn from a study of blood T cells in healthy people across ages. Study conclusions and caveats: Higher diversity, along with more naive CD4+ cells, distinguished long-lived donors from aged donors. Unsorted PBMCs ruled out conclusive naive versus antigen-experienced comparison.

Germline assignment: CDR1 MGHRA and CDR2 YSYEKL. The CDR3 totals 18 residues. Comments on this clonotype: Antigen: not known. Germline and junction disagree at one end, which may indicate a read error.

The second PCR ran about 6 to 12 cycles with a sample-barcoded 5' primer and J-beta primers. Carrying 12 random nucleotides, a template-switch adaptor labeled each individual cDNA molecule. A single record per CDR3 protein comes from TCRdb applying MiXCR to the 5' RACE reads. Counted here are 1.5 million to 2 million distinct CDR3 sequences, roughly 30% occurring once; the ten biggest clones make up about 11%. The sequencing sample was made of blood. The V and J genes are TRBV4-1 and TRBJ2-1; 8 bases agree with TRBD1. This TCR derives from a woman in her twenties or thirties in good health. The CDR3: CANSHPVRGRGLYNEQFF. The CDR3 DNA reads TGCGCCAACAGCCACCCGGTAAGAGGCAGGGGGCTCTACAATGAGCAGTTCTTC.